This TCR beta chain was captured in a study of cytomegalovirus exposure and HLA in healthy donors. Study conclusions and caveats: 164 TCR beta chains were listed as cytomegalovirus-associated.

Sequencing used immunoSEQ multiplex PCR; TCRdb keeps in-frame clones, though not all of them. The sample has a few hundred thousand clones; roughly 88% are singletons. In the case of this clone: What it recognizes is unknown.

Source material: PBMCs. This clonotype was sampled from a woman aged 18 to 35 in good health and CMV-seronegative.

CDR3 residues: CASSRNYGYTF. CDR3 DNA sequence: TGTGCCAGCAGCCGGAACTATGGCTACACCTTC. V usage is TRBV5-6 and J usage is TRBJ1-2; D gene uncertain. This CDR3 comprises 11 residues. Germline V lookup: CDR1 SGHDT, CDR2 YYEEEE. V was trimmed by 4 bases and J by 2 bases, leaving 3 bases between them.